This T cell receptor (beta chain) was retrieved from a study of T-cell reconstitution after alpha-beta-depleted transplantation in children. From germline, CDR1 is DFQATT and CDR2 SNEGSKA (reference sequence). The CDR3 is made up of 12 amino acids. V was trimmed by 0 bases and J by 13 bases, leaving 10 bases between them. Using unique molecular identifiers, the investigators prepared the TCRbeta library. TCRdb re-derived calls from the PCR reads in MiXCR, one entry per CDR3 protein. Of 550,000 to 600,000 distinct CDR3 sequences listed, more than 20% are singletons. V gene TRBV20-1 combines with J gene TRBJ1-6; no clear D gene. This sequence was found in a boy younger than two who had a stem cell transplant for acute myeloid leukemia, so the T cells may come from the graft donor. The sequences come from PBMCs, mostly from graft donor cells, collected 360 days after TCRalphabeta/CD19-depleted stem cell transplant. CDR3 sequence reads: CSAREYNPPLHF. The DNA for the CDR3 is TGCAGTGCTAGAGAATACAATCCGCCCCTCCACTTT.